Relative to its sample, the clone carrying this T cell receptor beta chain is medium-sized (0.01 to 0.1%). Its matching antigen is unknown. Per germline, CDR1 SGHNT and CDR2 YYREEE (reference sequence). The CDR3 runs 13 residues. V was cut by 0 bases and J by 3 bases, with 7 bases left in between. The data belong to a study of OX40 agonist ivuxolimab in advanced cancers. Study observations and caveats: Expanded clones belonging to CD8+ T cells outnumbered, on average, those of CD4+.

Clones were sequenced by immunoSEQ multiplex PCR, and TCRdb holds only the in-frame ones, with some missing. Here the sample spans 60,000 or so clones, roughly 87% being singletons. The sequenced sample was CD4+ or CD8+ T cells sorted from blood, obtained in a trial of the OX40 agonist ivuxolimab. The V call is TRBV5-4, the J call TRBJ2-7, with D unclear. The source of this sequence is an adult with an advanced solid tumor such as melanoma, head and neck, liver or kidney cancer. The CDR3 protein is CASSLEIGYEQYF. The CDR3, as DNA: TGTGCCAGCAGCTTGGAAATAGGCTACGAGCAGTACTTC. The full variable domain, rest sourced from reference TRBV5-4 and TRBJ2-7, is ETGVTQSPTHLIKTRGQQVTLRCSSQSGHNTVSWYQQALGQGPQFIFQYYREEENGRGNFPPRFSGLQFPNYSSELNVNALELDDSALYLCASSLEIGYEQYFGPGTRLTVT.